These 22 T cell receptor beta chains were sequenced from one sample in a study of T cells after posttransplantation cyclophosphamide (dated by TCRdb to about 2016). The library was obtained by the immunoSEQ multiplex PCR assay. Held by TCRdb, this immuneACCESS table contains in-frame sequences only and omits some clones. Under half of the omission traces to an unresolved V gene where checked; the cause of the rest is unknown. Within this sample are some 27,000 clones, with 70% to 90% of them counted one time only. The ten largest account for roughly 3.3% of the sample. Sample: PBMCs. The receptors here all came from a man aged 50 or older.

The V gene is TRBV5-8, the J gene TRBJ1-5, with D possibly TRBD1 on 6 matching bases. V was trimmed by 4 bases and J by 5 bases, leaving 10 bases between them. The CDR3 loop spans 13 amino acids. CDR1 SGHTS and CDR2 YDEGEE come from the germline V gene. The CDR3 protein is CASSADSYQPQHF. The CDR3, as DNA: TGTGCCAGCAGCGCGGACAGTTATCAGCCCCAGCATTTT. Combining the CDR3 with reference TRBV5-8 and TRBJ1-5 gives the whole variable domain EAGVTQSPTHLIKTRGQQATLRCSPISGHTSVYWYQQALGLGLQFLLWYDEGEERNRGNFPPRFSGRQFPNYSSELNVNALELEDSALYLCASSADSYQPQHFGDGTRLSIL.

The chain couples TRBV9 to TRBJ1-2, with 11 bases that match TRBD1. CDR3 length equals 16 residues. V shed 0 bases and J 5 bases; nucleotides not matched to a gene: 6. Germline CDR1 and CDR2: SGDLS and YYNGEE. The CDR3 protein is CASSVDPGTGGYGYTF. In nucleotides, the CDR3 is TGTGCCAGCAGCGTAGACCCCGGGACAGGGGGTTATGGCTACACCTTC.

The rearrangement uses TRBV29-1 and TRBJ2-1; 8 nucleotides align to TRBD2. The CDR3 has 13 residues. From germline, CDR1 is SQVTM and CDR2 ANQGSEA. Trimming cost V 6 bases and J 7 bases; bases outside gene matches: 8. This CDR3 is CSVRGEGYNEQFF. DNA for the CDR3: TGCAGCGTGCGGGGGGAGGGTTATAATGAGCAGTTCTTC.

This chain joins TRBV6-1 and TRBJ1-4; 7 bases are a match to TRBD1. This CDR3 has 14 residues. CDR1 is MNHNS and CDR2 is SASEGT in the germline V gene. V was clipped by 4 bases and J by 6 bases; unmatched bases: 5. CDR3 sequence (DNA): TGTGCCAGCAGTGGACAGGGAAGAGATGAAAAACTGTTTTTT. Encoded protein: CASSGQGRDEKLFF.

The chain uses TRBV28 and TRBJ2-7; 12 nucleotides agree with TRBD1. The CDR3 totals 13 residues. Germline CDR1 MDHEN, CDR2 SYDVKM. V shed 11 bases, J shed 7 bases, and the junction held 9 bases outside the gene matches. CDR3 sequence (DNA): TGTGCCGCAAGGGACAGGGGGCGGCGGGAGCAGTACTTC. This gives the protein CAARDRGRREQYF.

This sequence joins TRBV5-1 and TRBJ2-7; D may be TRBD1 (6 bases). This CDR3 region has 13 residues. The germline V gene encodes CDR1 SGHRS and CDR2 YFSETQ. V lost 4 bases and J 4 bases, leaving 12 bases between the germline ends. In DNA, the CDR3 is TGCGCCAGCAGCCTGACAGGCCCATACGAGCAGTACTTC. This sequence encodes CASSLTGPYEQYF.

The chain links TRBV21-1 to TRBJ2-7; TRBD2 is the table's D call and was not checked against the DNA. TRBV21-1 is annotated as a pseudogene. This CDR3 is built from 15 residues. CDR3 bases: TGTGCCAGCAGCCCCTGGGGGGGGCGCGCTTACGAGCAGTACTTC. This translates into CASSPWGGRAYEQYF.

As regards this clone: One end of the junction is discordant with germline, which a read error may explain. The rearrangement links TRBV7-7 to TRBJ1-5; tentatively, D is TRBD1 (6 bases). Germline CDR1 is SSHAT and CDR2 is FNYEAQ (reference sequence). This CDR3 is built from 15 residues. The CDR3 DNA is TGTGCTAGCAGCATCGAATCGGCGGGGGCACAGCCCCAGCATTTT. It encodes CASSIESAGAQPQHF.

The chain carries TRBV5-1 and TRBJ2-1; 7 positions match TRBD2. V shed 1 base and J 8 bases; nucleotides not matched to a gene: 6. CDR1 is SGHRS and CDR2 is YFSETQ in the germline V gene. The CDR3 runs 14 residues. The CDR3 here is CASSLSLAEHEQFF. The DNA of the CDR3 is TGCGCCAGCAGCTTGAGCCTAGCGGAGCATGAGCAGTTCTTC. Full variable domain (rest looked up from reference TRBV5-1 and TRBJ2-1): KAGVTQTPRYLIKTRGQQVTLSCSPISGHRSVSWYQQTPGQGLQFLFEYFSETQRNKGNFPGRFSGRQFSNSRSEMNVSTLELGDSALYLCASSLSLAEHEQFFGPGTRLTVL.

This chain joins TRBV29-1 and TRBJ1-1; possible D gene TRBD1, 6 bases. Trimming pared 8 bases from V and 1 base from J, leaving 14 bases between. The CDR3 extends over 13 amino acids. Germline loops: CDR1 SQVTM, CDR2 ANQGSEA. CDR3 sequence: CSRDTGSNTEAFF. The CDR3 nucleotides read TGCAGCCGAGACACAGGGTCGAACACTGAAGCTTTCTTT.

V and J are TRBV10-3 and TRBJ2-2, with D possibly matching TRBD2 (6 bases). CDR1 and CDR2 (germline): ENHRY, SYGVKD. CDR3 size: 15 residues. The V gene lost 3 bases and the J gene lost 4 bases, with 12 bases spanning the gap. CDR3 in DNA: TGTGCCATCAGTGACGCGCGGGATGTCACCGGGGAGCTGTTTTTT. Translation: CAISDARDVTGELFF.

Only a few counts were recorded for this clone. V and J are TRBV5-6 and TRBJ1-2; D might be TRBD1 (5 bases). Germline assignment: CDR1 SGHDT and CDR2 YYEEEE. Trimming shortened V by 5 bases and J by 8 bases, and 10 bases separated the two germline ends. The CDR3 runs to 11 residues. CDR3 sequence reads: CASRRRGGYTF. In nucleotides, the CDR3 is TGTGCCAGCAGACGCCGGGGGGGCTACACCTTC.

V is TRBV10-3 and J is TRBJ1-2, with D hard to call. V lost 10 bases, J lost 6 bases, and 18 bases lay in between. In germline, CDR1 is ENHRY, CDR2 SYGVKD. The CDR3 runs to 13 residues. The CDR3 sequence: CATRTAGFHGYTF. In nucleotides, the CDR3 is TGTGCCACCCGAACAGCTGGATTTCATGGCTACACCTTC.

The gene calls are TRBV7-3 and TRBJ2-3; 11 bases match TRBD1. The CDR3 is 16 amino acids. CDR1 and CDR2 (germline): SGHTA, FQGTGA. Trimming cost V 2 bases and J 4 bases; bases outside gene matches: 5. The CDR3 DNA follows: TGTGCCAGCAGCTTACTCGGACAGGGGGCGGCAGATACGCAGTATTTT. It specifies CASSLLGQGAADTQYF.

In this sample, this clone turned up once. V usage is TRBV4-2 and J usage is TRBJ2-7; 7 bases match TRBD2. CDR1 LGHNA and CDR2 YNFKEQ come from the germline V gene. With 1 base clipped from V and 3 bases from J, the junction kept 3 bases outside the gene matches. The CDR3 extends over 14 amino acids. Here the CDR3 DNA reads TGTGCCAGCAGCCAAGGGCTAGCGGTCTACGAGCAGTACTTC. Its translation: CASSQGLAVYEQYF.

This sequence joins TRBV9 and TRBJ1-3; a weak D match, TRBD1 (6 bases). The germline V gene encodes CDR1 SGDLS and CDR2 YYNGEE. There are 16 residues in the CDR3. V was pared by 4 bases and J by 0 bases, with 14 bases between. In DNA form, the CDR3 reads TGTGCCAGCAGCTCGGGACACTTGAGCTCTGGAAACACCATATATTTT. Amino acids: CASSSGHLSSGNTIYF.

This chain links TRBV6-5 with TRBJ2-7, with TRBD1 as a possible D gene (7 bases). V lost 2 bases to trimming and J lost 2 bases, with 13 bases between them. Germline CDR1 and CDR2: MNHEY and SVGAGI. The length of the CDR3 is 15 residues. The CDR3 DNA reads TGTGCCAGCAGTTACGTGCAGGGGGGTCCCTACGAGCAGTACTTC. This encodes CASSYVQGGPYEQYF.

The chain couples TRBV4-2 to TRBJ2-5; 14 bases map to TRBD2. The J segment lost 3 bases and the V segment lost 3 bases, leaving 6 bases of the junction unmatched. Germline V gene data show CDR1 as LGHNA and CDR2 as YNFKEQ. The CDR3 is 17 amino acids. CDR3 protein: CASSQGGGLAGEETQYF. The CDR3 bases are TGTGCCAGCAGCCAGGGGGGGGGACTAGCGGGAGAAGAGACCCAGTACTTC.

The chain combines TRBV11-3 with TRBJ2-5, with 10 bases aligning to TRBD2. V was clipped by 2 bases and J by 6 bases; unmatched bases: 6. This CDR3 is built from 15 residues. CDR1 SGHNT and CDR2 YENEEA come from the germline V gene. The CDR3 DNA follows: TGTGCCAGCAGCTTACTAGCGGGAGTGGGAAAGACCCAGTACTTC. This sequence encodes CASSLLAGVGKTQYF.

CDR3 DNA: TGTGCCAGCAGCTCGGGCTCTGGAAACACCATATATTTT. This encodes CASSSGSGNTIYF. V is TRBV7-9 and J is TRBJ1-3; unclear D gene. Per the germline V gene, CDR1 is SEHNR and CDR2 is FQNEAQ (reference sequence). The CDR3 sequence is 13 residues long. Between the trimmed V and J ends, which lost 4 bases and 0 bases, there was a span of 4 bases. The complete variable domain, with remaining parts taken from reference TRBV7-9 and TRBJ1-3, reads DTGVSQNPRHKITKRGQNVTFRCDPISEHNRLYWYRQTLGQGPEFLTYFQNEAQLEKSRLLSDRFSAERPKGSFSTLEIQRTEQGDSAMYLCASSSGSGNTIYFGEGSWLTVV.

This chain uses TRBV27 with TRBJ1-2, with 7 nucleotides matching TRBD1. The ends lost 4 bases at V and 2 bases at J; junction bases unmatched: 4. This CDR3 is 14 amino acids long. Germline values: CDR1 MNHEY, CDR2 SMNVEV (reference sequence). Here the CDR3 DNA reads TGTGCCAGCAGTTCCGCAGGGGGAAACTATGGCTACACCTTC. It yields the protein CASSSAGGNYGYTF.

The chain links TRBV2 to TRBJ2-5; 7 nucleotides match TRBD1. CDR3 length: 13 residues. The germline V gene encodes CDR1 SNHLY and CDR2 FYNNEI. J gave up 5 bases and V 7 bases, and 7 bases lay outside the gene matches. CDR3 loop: CASKTGTKETQYF. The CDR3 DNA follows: TGTGCCAGCAAGACAGGGACGAAGGAGACCCAGTACTTC.